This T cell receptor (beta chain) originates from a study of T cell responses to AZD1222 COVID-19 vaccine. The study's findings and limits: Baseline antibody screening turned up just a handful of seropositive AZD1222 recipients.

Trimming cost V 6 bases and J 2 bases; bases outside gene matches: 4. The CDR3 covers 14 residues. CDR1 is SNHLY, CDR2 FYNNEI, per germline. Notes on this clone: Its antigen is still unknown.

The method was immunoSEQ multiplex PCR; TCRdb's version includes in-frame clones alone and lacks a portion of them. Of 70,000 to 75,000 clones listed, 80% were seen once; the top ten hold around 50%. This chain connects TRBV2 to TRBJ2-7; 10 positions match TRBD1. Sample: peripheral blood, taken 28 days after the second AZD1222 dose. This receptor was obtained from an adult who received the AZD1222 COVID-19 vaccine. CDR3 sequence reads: CASRKGQGPYEQYF. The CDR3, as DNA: TGTGCCAGCAGGAAGGGACAGGGGCCCTACGAGCAGTACTTC.